This T cell receptor beta chain was retrieved from a study of T cells in tumors after PD-1 blockade. TCRdb keeps only in-frame clones here, not all; method: immunoSEQ multiplex PCR. The profile shows around 13,000 clones, roughly 60% of them singletons. Germline V gene sequence: CDR1 MNHNS, CDR2 SASEGT. Trimming took 0 bases from V and 0 from J; bases not matched to a gene: 5. The CDR3 runs 18 residues. The chain is built from TRBV6-1 and TRBJ2-2, with 9 positions matching TRBD2. Sequenced here: tumor tissue, sampled before anti-PD-1 treatment. The source of this sequence is a human donor with cutaneous squamous cell carcinoma. In DNA, the CDR3 is TGTGCCAGCAGTGAAGCGCTGGGCGGGGGGGCGAACACCGGGGAGCTGTTTTTT. Its protein product is CASSEALGGGANTGELFF.